This entry lists 21 T cell receptor beta chains sequenced from one sample in a study of PD-L1 blockade in urothelial cancer. The sample's time point: pretreatment peripheral blood. The data were produced by immunoSEQ multiplex PCR, yet TCRdb's version contains in-frame clones alone and is incomplete. Among 70,000 to 100,000 clones listed, about four fifths were seen once. Specimen: PBMCs, collected around atezolizumab (anti-PD-L1) treatment. The receptors stem from a man aged 55 to 70 with urothelial cancer.

This clone was picked up a small number of times. The chain employs TRBV25-1 and TRBJ1-2, with D maybe TRBD1 (6 bases). Trimming stripped 3 bases from V and 5 bases from J, with 13 bases between. The CDR3 runs 14 residues. In germline, CDR1 is MGHDK, CDR2 SYGVNS. Here the CDR3 reads CASSDRGSWYGYTF. CDR3 DNA: TGTGCCAGCAGTGACAGGGGATCATGGTATGGCTACACCTTC.

The chain couples TRBV5-1 to TRBJ2-7; 14 bases match TRBD2. The V gene end was trimmed by 0 bases and the J gene end by 3 bases; junction bases not matched to a gene: 2. Germline CDR1 is SGHRS and CDR2 is YFSETQ. This CDR3 has 16 amino acids. The DNA of the CDR3 is TGCGCCAGCAGCTTGGAGGGACTAGCGGGGGTCTACGAGCAGTACTTC. Translated, it gives CASSLEGLAGVYEQYF.

The chain couples TRBV7-9 to TRBJ1-1; no firm D call. Germline values: CDR1 SEHNR, CDR2 FQNEAQ (reference sequence). V was clipped by 5 bases and J by 6 bases, with 19 bases between them. The CDR3 length is 15 residues. CDR3 sequence (DNA): TGTGCCAGCAGCGTGGCCGGGTTCCGTGGATCTGAAGCTTTCTTT. Translating it yields CASSVAGFRGSEAFF.

The chain carries TRBV4-1 and TRBJ1-5, with a weak D call TRBD1 (6 bases). The V gene lost 4 bases and the J gene lost 5 bases, with 9 bases spanning the gap. This CDR3 has 13 amino acids. The germline V gene encodes CDR1 MGHRA and CDR2 YSYEKL. Here the CDR3 DNA reads TGCGCCAGCAGCCGGGAGGGGGATCAGCCCCAGCATTTT. Its protein is CASSREGDQPQHF.

The V and J genes are TRBV30 and TRBJ2-1, with D tentatively TRBD1 (6 bases). CDR3 size: 12 residues. V lost 8 bases and J 6 bases, leaving 14 bases between the germline ends. The germline CDR1 and CDR2 sequences are GTSNPN and SVGIG (reference sequence). The CDR3 region is CARGWGPNEQFF. The CDR3 DNA is TGTGCCAGAGGGTGGGGGCCCAATGAGCAGTTCTTC.

The gene calls are TRBV2 and TRBJ1-5; possibly TRBD1 for D (6 bases). This CDR3 is built from 17 residues. Germline CDR1 reads SNHLY; CDR2 reads FYNNEI. The germline V and J ends were trimmed by 6 bases and 7 bases, with 25 bases remaining between them. The CDR3 region has the DNA TGTGCCAGCAGGCCGGGGGGGGGCAGGGTTTCTTCCCAGCCCCAGCATTTT. Amino acid sequence: CASRPGGGRVSSQPQHF.

For the CDR3, the DNA is TGTGCCAGCAGCCCCGAGTTGACAACTGGCTACACCTTC. This codes for CASSPELTTGYTF. The chain combines TRBV7-6 with TRBJ1-2; D is ambiguous. Trimming removed 5 bases at V and 7 bases at J, with 14 bases between. In germline, CDR1 is SGHVS, CDR2 FNYEAQ. CDR3 length: 13 residues.

CDR3 coding DNA: TGTGCCAGCAGCTTCCGGGCGGGCGGGCAGTATTTT. This codes for CASSFRAGGQYF. V and J are TRBV5-4 and TRBJ2-3; TRBD2 is a possible D gene (5 bases). The CDR3 has 12 residues. V was shortened by 2 bases and J by 11 bases, with 12 bases between the two germline ends. Germline CDR1 is SGHNT and CDR2 is YYREEE (reference sequence). Full variable domain (missing parts from reference TRBV5-4 and TRBJ2-3): ETGVTQSPTHLIKTRGQQVTLRCSSQSGHNTVSWYQQALGQGPQFIFQYYREEENGRGNFPPRFSGLQFPNYSSELNVNALELDDSALYLCASSFRAGGQYFGPGTRLTVL.

The CDR3 here is CASSNGQGRTGELFF. The DNA for the CDR3 is TGTGCCAGCAGTAACGGACAGGGCCGAACCGGGGAGCTGTTTTTT. J is TRBJ2-2 and V is TRBV6-6, with 8 bases fitting TRBD1. V dropped 5 bases and J dropped 5; count of bases not matched to a gene: 7. This CDR3 has 15 residues. Germline V CDR1 and CDR2: MNHNY, SVGAGI (reference sequence).

The chain links TRBV7-2 to TRBJ2-1, with TRBD1 matching 7 bases. CDR1 and CDR2 (germline): SGHTA, FQGNSA. Unmatched junction bases numbered 3, after V lost 1 base and J lost 3 bases. This CDR3 has 15 amino acids. The DNA for the CDR3 is TGTGCCAGCAGCTTAGTACAGGGGAGCTACAATGAGCAGTTCTTC. As protein: CASSLVQGSYNEQFF.

V usage is TRBV6-6 and J usage is TRBJ2-7, with D possibly matching TRBD1 (5 bases). This CDR3 has 15 amino acids. Trimming stripped 0 bases from V and 2 bases from J, with 11 bases between. Germline values: CDR1 MNHNY, CDR2 SVGAGI (reference sequence). This CDR3 is CASSYSTPGTYEQYF. The DNA of the CDR3 is TGTGCCAGCAGTTACTCGACTCCAGGGACCTACGAGCAGTACTTC.

This chain uses TRBV10-3 with TRBJ2-3, with a possible D match to TRBD1 (6 bases). The CDR3 runs to 15 residues. Germline assignment: CDR1 ENHRY and CDR2 SYGVKD. Trimming took 11 bases from V and 1 from J, leaving 19 bases between them. The DNA of the CDR3 is TGTGCCGTACTCCCCTCAGGGGCCGGCACAGATACGCAGTATTTT. As protein: CAVLPSGAGTDTQYF.

The chain combines TRBV11-3 with TRBJ2-3; D perhaps matches TRBD2 (5 bases). CDR3 length: 17 amino acids. In germline, CDR1 is SGHNT, CDR2 YENEEA. Trimming shortened V by 1 base and J by 4 bases, and 18 bases separated the two germline ends. CDR3 region: CASSLGGWRVNADTQYF. The CDR3, as DNA: TGTGCCAGCAGCTTAGGAGGCTGGCGGGTTAACGCAGATACGCAGTATTTT.

The CDR3 coding sequence is TGTGCCAGCAGCCCAACTCCTCAGGACAGGGGCAAGTACTTC. Encoded protein: CASSPTPQDRGKYF. The V and J genes are TRBV7-2 and TRBJ2-7; 9 nucleotides align to TRBD1. In germline, CDR1 is SGHTA, CDR2 FQGNSA. Trimming cost V 5 bases and J 11 bases; bases outside gene matches: 13. The CDR3 loop spans 14 amino acids.

The chain is built from TRBV6-5 and TRBJ2-2, with TRBD2 matching over 10 bases. Per germline, CDR1 MNHEY and CDR2 SVGAGI. V was clipped by 5 bases and J by 3 bases; unmatched bases: 3. This CDR3 comprises 15 residues. CDR3 DNA: TGTGCCAGCAGTCATAGCGGGAGGCACACCGGGGAGCTGTTTTTT. Translation gives CASSHSGRHTGELFF.

This chain uses TRBV2 with TRBJ2-2, with D perhaps TRBD1 (5 bases). Germline V gives CDR1 SNHLY, CDR2 FYNNEI. V was clipped by 2 bases and J by 5 bases, with 9 bases between them. CDR3 length equals 14 residues. The CDR3 reads CASSEQGKTGELFF. CDR3 DNA: TGTGCCAGCAGTGAACAGGGCAAGACCGGGGAGCTGTTTTTT.

J is TRBJ2-7 and V is TRBV28, with 12 bases lining up with TRBD1. The V and J ends lost 5 bases and 7 bases, in that order; junction bases with no gene match: 9. This CDR3 is 15 amino acids long. Germline CDR1 MDHEN, CDR2 SYDVKM. The CDR3 coding sequence is TGTGCCAGCAGTCTGACGGGACAGGGGGCGTATGAGCAGTACTTC. Translated, it gives CASSLTGQGAYEQYF.

V is TRBV6-6 and J is TRBJ1-2; D is unclear. The germline V gene encodes CDR1 MNHNY and CDR2 SVGAGI (reference sequence). The CDR3 totals 14 residues. With 0 bases removed from V and 4 bases from J, the gap between germline ends came to 9 bases. CDR3 sequence: CASSYSKEGYGYTF. The CDR3 DNA reads TGTGCCAGCAGTTACTCGAAGGAGGGCTATGGCTACACCTTC.

This clone appeared a single time. The chain combines TRBV5-1 with TRBJ2-5, with a tentative D call TRBD2 (7 bases). The V end lost 0 bases, the J end lost 5 bases, and 17 bases lay between the germline ends. Germline CDR1 is SGHRS and CDR2 is YFSETQ. The CDR3 has 16 amino acids. The CDR3: CASSLGSAGALETQYF. Written as DNA, the CDR3 is TGCGCCAGCAGCTTGGGTTCCGCGGGGGCCCTCGAGACCCAGTACTTC.

This clone turned up a few times. The chain recombines TRBV5-1 with TRBJ2-4, with TRBD2 matching over 9 bases. The CDR3 spans 17 residues. The V segment lost 4 bases and the J segment 0 bases; nucleotides outside the gene matches: 8. Germline V gene sequence: CDR1 SGHRS, CDR2 YFSETQ. The CDR3 nucleotides are TGCGCCAGCAGCCAGACTAGCGGCTCTCTAGCCAAAAACATTCAGTACTTC. Translated: CASSQTSGSLAKNIQYF.

The chain is built from TRBV7-2 and TRBJ1-2; D remains ambiguous. Germline-derived CDR1 and CDR2 are SGHTA and FQGNSA. The CDR3 runs to 13 residues. V was pared by 1 base and J by 4 bases, with 7 bases between. The chain's CDR3 is CASSLEQIYGYTF. Written as DNA, the CDR3 is TGTGCCAGCAGCTTAGAACAGATCTATGGCTACACCTTC.